This T cell receptor beta chain was obtained from a study of blood T cell repertoires in COVID-19. Study information: The United States, Italy and Spain provided the acute and convalescent COVID-19 samples. In each case, the material was cDNA or gDNA derived from T cells, B-cell-depleted T cells, or PBMCs.

Enrollees, about 18 to 89 years old, lived in 24 US areas. Authors' data handling: It was from reference gene primer amplification that nucleated cell counts were estimated. Data came from immunoSEQ multiplex PCR; TCRdb stores just in-frame clones and leaves some out. D and trimming were read from the DNA, whereas the V and J calls and clone size are those reported in that table. The data contain around 400,000 clones, roughly 90% of them singletons. This sequence originates from a woman aged 40 to 50 who had been exposed to COVID-19. The sequencing sample was made of PBMCs or T cells enriched from blood (not recorded which).

The CDR3 protein is CASSPDGTGNQPQHF. The DNA of the CDR3 is TGTGCCAGCTCACCAGACGGGACAGGGAATCAGCCCCAGCATTTT. The chain has TRBV18 and TRBJ1-5; TRBD1 matches at 9 bases. Trimming took 2 bases from V and 4 from J; bases not matched to a gene: 3. Germline V lookup: CDR1 KGHSH, CDR2 LQKENI. The CDR3 runs to 15 residues.